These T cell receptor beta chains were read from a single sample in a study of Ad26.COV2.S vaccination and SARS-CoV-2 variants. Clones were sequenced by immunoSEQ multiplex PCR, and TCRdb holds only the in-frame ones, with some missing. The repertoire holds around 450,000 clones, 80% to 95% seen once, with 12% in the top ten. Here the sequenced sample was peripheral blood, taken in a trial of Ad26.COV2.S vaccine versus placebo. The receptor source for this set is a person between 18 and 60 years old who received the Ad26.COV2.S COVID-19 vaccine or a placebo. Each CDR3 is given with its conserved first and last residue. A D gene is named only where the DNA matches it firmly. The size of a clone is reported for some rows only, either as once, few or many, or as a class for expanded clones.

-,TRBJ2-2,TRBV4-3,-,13,CASSRENTGELFF,TGCGCCAGCTCCCGTGAGAACACCGGGGAGCTGTTTTTT
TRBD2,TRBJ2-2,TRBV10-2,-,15,CASSDSAGGIGELFF,TGCGCCAGCAGTGATTCAGCGGGAGGGATCGGGGAGCTGTTTTTT
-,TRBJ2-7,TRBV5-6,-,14,CASSLVGTAYEQYF,TGTGCCAGCAGCTTGGTGGGCACCGCCTACGAGCAGTACTTC
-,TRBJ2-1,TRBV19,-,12,CASNTAYNEQFF,TGTGCCAGTAATACGGCCTACAATGAGCAGTTCTTC
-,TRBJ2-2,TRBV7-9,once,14,CASSALGNTGELFF,TGTGCCAGCAGCGCGCTAGGGAACACCGGGGAGCTGTTTTTT
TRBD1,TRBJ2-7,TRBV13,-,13,CASSGTGDNEQYF,TGTGCCAGCAGCGGGACAGGGGACAACGAGCAGTACTTC
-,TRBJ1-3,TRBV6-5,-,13,CASSQNSGNTIYF,TGTGCCAGCAGTCAGAACTCTGGAAACACCATATATTTT
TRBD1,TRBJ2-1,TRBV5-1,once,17,CASSFSNRGPTLNEQFF,TGCGCCAGCAGCTTTAGTAACAGGGGCCCCACCCTCAATGAGCAGTTCTTC
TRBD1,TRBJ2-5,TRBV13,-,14,CASSLRTGVETQYF,TGTGCCAGCAGCTTAAGGACAGGGGTAGAGACCCAGTACTTC
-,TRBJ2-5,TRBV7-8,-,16,CASSLAPDSPTETQYF,TGTGCCAGCAGCTTAGCGCCGGACAGTCCAACAGAGACCCAGTACTTC
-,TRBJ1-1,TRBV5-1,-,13,CASSLKSNTEAFF,TGCGCCAGCAGCTTGAAGTCCAACACTGAAGCTTTCTTT
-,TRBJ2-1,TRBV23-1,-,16,CASIGADTGRNNEQFF,TGCGCCAGCATAGGGGCGGACACGGGACGTAACAATGAGCAGTTCTTC
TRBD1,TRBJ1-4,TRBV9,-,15,CASSGPGQGDEKLFF,TGTGCCAGCAGCGGACCGGGACAGGGAGATGAAAAACTGTTTTTT
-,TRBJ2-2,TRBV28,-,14,CASSSLTLTGELFF,TGTGCCAGCAGTTCCCTCACACTCACCGGGGAGCTGTTTTTT
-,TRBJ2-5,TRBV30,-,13,CAWSGGPQETQYF,TGTGCCTGGAGTGGAGGGCCCCAAGAGACCCAGTACTTC
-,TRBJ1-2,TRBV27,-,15,CASSLTGTTNYGYTF,TGTGCCAGCAGTTTAACCGGGACAACTAACTATGGCTACACCTTC
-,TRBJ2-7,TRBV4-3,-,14,CASSQDTPSYEQYF,TGCGCCAGCAGCCAAGATACACCCTCCTACGAGCAGTACTTC
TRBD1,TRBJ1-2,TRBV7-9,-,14,CASSLGQGWDGYTF,TGTGCCAGCAGCTTGGGACAGGGCTGGGATGGCTACACCTTC
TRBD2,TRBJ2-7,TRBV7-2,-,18,CASSLLAGAYTSPYEQYF,TGTGCCAGCAGCTTGTTAGCGGGAGCATATACTTCCCCCTACGAGCAGTACTTC
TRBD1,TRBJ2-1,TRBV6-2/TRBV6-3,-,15,CASSQRQGTTLKQFF,TGTGCCAGCAGTCAACGACAGGGGACAACTTTAAAGCAGTTCTTC
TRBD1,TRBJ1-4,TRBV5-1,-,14,CASSLGQGREKLFF,TGCGCCAGCAGCTTGGGACAGGGTCGCGAAAAACTGTTTTTT
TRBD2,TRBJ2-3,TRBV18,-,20,CASSGSSGRALSSPTDTQYF,TGTGCCAGCTCCGGTTCTAGCGGGAGGGCCCTCAGTTCGCCCACAGATACGCAGTATTTT
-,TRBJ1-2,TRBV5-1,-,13,CASSTGANYGYTF,TGCGCCAGCTCAACAGGTGCTAACTATGGCTACACCTTC
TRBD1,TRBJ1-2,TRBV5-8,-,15,CASSLAPGGSYGYTF,TGTGCCAGCAGCTTGGCCCCAGGGGGGAGCTATGGCTACACCTTC
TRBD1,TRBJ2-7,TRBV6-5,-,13,CASRDRGFYEQYF,TGTGCCAGCAGGGACAGGGGTTTCTACGAGCAGTACTTC
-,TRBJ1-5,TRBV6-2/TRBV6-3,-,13,CASSRYSNQPQHF,TGTGCCAGCAGCAGATATAGCAATCAGCCCCAGCATTTT
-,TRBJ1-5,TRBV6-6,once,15,CASSTSGMSNQPQHF,TGTGCCAGCTCCACCTCAGGGATGAGCAATCAGCCCCAGCATTTT